Listed here is a single T cell receptor (beta chain). Its target is not known. If patients had other autoimmune diseases, uncontrolled infections, pregnancy or lactation, they were excluded. The authors amplified TCR beta CDR3 regions from RNA transcripts. An opening RT-PCR round employed HTBI primers and preceded a second-round multiplex PCR. Each CDR3 protein gets one entry after TCRdb re-called the multiplex PCR reads with MiXCR. The data show 900,000 to 1,200,000 distinct CDR3 sequences, with about two fifths seen just once and 11% held by the top ten. This entry comes from a study of Graves' ophthalmopathy and Graves' hyperthyroidism. Study results and caveats: In blood, most expanded thyroid clonotypes above 0.001 frequency were also detected.

CDR1 is SGHTA and CDR2 is FQGNSA in the germline V gene. V gave up 6 bases and J gave up 1 base, with 22 bases separating them. CDR3 size: 17 residues. The TCR sequence derives from an adult man with Graves' hyperthyroidism. The chain uses TRBV7-2 and TRBJ2-7, with D perhaps matching TRBD1 (7 bases). The sequencing sample was made of peripheral blood or thyroid tissue (not recorded which). The CDR3 spells CASSFKGGTVGSYEQYF. The CDR3 DNA sequence: TGTGCCAGCAGTTTTAAAGGAGGGACAGTAGGATCCTACGAGCAGTACTTC.